These 6 T cell receptor beta chains were all obtained from the same sample, sequenced in a study of blood T cell repertoires in COVID-19. TCRdb's copy holds only in-frame clones and misses some; the assay was immunoSEQ multiplex PCR. The sample lists roughly 240,000 clones; 70% to 90% were seen once. Sample: peripheral blood. These receptors all come from a man in his fifties or sixties with COVID-19, enrolled during active disease.

The chain links TRBV11-2 to TRBJ2-7; the D gene is possibly TRBD2 (5 bases). Germline values: CDR1 SGHAT, CDR2 FQNNGV. Trimming shortened V by 0 bases and J by 2 bases, and 11 bases separated the two germline ends. This CDR3 is built from 15 residues. Here the CDR3 reads CASSLDLGATYEQYF. In nucleotides, the CDR3 is TGTGCCAGCAGCTTAGATCTGGGAGCTACCTACGAGCAGTACTTC.

The chain carries TRBV3-1 (or the pseudogene TRBV3-2) and TRBJ2-2; a weak D match, TRBD1 (5 bases). This CDR3 has 13 amino acids. Deletions cut 4 bases from V and 5 bases from J, with 8 bases between. The germline V gene has CDR1 LGHDT and CDR2 YNNKEL (reference sequence). Here the CDR3 reads CASSPTATGELFF. CDR3 sequence (DNA): TGTGCCAGCAGCCCGACAGCTACCGGGGAGCTGTTTTTT.

The chain recombines TRBV11-1 with TRBJ2-2; TRBD2 aligns across 11 bases. V lost 5 bases, J lost 4 bases, and 6 bases stayed unmatched. Germline lookup yields CDR1 SGHAT and CDR2 FQDESV (reference sequence). This CDR3 contains 16 residues. CDR3 protein: CASSHSGTSGTGELFF. The DNA of the CDR3 is TGTGCCAGCAGCCACTCCGGGACTAGCGGCACCGGGGAGCTGTTTTTT.

This clone was detected only once. The chain employs TRBV5-8 and TRBJ2-2; 8 bases agree with TRBD1. From germline, CDR1 is SGHTS and CDR2 YDEGEE. This CDR3 is built from 15 residues. The ends lost 9 bases at V and 5 bases at J; junction bases unmatched: 12. The CDR3 DNA follows: TGTGCCACAAACAGAATCCAGGGGGCGACCGGGGAGCTGTTTTTT. Translated, it gives CATNRIQGATGELFF.

The CDR3 reads CASSGFGLEQFF. The CDR3, as DNA: TGTGCCAGCAGCGGGTTCGGACTTGAGCAGTTCTTC. The rearrangement joins TRBV5-5 to TRBJ2-1; D is possibly TRBD2 (5 bases). Germline CDR1 reads SGHKS; CDR2 reads YYEKEE (reference sequence). The CDR3 is 12 amino acids. The V end was cut by 4 bases, the J end by 9 bases, with 11 bases between.

This chain joins TRBV2 and TRBJ2-1, with D possibly being TRBD2 (6 bases). The CDR3 is 14 amino acids. Looked up from germline, CDR1 is SNHLY and CDR2 is FYNNEI. Deletions cut 7 bases from V and 5 bases from J, with 15 bases between. The CDR3 nucleotides read TGTGCCAGCAACCTGAATGGCGGGGACAATGAGCAGTTCTTC. It specifies CASNLNGGDNEQFF.